The text below deals with one TCR beta chain. Only one count was recorded for this clone. Its antigen is currently not known. Within one base of it there is no much larger clone, and no base qualities were kept. The data are from a study of blood T cell repertoires in COVID-19 (dated by TCRdb to the early 2020s). Context from the whole study: Collaborator samples came from the United States, Italy and Spain and covered acute and convalescent phases of COVID-19. The sample metadata nearly always contained a de-identified subject ID, COVID-19 status, age in years and sex. Subjects who had been exposed to COVID-19, were actively infected with it, or had recovered from it provided the deeply sampled blood TCRbeta repertoires that made up the dataset. Samples came from the ongoing ImmuneRACE study (first 160 participants) plus 1,254 subjects from 6 global collaborators. HLA class I and class II types, where available, came from metadata supplied by the sample provider rather than from assay-based typing. The repertoires were released in a freely available public database intended as a resource for research on the immune response to SARS-CoV-2. The material from the prospective study consisted of cDNA or gDNA derived from T cells, B-cell-depleted T cells, or PBMCs. The study at large found these results: How much clinical and demographic metadata was included differed by source and by participant, and the metadata was provided uncurated.

Collaborating institutions collected whole blood in K2EDTA tubes following their own protocols. For TCRbeta analysis, collaborator samples were shipped as frozen whole blood, as isolated PBMCs, or as DNA extracted from either sample type. The immunoSEQ Assay, a bias-controlled multiplex PCR, was used to amplify TCRbeta CDR3 regions from genomic DNA. In the authors' own workflow: The number of nucleated cells in each sample was estimated by amplification of reference gene primers within the assay. To quantify the absolute abundance of each unique TCRbeta CDR3 rearrangement, sequence reads were collapsed and filtered. Productive Simpson clonality was computed per sample as the square root of Simpson's diversity index over productive rearrangements. TCRdb limited this immuneACCESS table to in-frame rearrangements with V and J called. A share of clones is missing; checked studies link under half to unresolved V genes, and the rest is unexplained. The V and J calls and clone size are taken from that table; D and trimming were inferred from the DNA. This sample comprises 300,000 to 400,000 clones, roughly 87% of them detected only once. 1% of the sample belongs to the ten largest clones.

CDR1 and CDR2, looked up from the germline V gene (reference sequence), are SGHKS and YYEKEE. The cysteine opens and the phenylalanine closes a CDR3 of 14 amino acids. Of all the DNA, just the CDR3 is kept, 42 bases in frame from base 1. Trimming costs V 3 bases and J 3 bases, and their ends lie 10 bases apart. Here the chain combines TRBV5-5 and TRBJ1-5; there is no confident call for the D gene. The sequencing sample was made of peripheral blood. The clonotype comes from a man in his fifties or sixties with active or convalescent COVID-19. The CDR3 protein sequence reads: CASSSRLLNQPQHF. At the DNA level, the sequence is TGTGCCAGCAGCTCCCGACTACTCAATCAGCCCCAGCATTTT.